This T cell receptor beta chain derives from a study of spatial heterogeneity in lung cancer. Overall study: Donors were roughly 70 untreated early-stage non-small cell lung cancer patients. PBMC samples from follow-up, where available, were sequenced a median of around two years after resection.

The germline gives CDR1 DFQATT, CDR2 SNEGSKA (reference sequence). The CDR3 extends over 13 amino acids. V dropped 4 bases and J dropped 5; count of bases not matched to a gene: 7. In its sample, this clonotype was seen many times. TCRdb re-derived calls from the 5' RACE reads in MiXCR, one entry per CDR3 protein. The table records 25,000 or so distinct CDR3 sequences, around 5.8% of them present only once. Time point specified: blood at routine non-recurrence follow-up after resection. The input material, whole RNA from tumor, nontumor lung or frozen PBMC, was sequenced unsorted. Material: PBMCs, obtained at follow-up. This sequence joins TRBV20-1 and TRBJ2-5; 7 nucleotides align to TRBD2. This TCR was sampled from a male donor with early-stage non-small cell lung cancer. CDR3 bases: TGCAGTGCTAAAAGGACTAGAGCCGAGACCCAGTACTTC. Its translation is CSAKRTRAETQYF.